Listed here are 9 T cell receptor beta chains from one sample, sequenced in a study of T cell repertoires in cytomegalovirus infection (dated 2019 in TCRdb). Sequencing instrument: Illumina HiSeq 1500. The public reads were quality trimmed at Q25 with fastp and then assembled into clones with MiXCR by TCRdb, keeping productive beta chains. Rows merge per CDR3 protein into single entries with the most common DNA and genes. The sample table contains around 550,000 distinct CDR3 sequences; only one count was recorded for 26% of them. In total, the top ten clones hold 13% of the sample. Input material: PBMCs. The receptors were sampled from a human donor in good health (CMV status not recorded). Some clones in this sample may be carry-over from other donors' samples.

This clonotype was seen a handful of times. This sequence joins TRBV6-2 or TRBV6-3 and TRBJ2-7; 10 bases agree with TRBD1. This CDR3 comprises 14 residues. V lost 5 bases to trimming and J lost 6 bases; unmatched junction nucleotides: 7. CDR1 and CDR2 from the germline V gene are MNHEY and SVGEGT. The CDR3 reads CASSPRGQGSEQYV. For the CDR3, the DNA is TGTGCCAGCAGTCCTCGGGGACAGGGGAGCGAGCAGTACGTC.

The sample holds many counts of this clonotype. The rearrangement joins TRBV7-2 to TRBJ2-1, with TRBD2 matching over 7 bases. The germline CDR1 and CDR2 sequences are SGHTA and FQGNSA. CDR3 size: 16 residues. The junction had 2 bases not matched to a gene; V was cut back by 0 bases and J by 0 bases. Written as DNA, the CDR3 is TGTGCCAGCAGCTTAGCGGCTAGCGGCTCCTACAATGAGCAGTTCTTC. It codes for CASSLAASGSYNEQFF.

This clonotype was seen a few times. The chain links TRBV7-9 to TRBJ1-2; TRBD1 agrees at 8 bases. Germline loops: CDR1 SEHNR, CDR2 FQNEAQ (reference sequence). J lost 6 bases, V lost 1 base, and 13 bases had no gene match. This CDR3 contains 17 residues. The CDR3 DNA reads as TGTGCCAGCAGCTTAGAAGGGTGGGCCAGGGGGCTGAATGGCTACACCTTC. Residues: CASSLEGWARGLNGYTF. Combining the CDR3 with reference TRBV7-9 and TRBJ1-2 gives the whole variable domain DTGVSQNPRHKITKRGQNVTFRCDPISEHNRLYWYRQTLGQGPEFLTYFQNEAQLEKSRLLSDRFSAERPKGSFSTLEIQRTEQGDSAMYLCASSLEGWARGLNGYTFGSGTRLTVV.

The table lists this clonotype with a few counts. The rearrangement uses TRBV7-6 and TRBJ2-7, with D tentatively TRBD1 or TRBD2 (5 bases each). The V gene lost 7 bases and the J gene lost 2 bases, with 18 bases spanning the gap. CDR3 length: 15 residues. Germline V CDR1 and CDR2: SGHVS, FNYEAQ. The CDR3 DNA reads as TGTGCCAGCACCACCCATGGGCAGGGACCCTACGAGCAGTACTTC. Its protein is CASTTHGQGPYEQYF.

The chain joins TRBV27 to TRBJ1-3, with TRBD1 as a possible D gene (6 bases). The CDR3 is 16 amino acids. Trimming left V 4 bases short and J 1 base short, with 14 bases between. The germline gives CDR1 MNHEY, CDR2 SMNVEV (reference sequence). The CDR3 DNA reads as TGTGCCAGCAGTTCGACAGGCAGTATATCTGGAAACACCATATATTTT. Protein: CASSSTGSISGNTIYF.

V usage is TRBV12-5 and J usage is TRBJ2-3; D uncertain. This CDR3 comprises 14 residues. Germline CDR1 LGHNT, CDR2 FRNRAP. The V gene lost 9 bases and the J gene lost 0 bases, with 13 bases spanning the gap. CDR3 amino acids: CASEISASTDTQYF. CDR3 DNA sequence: TGTGCTAGCGAAATTTCAGCGAGCACAGATACGCAGTATTTT.

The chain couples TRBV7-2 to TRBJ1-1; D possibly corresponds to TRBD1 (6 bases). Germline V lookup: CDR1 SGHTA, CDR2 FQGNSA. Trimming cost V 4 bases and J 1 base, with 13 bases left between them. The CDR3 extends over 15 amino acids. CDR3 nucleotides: TGTGCCAGCAGCTATCGGGGGCATAGGAACACTGAAGCTTTCTTT. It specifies CASSYRGHRNTEAFF.

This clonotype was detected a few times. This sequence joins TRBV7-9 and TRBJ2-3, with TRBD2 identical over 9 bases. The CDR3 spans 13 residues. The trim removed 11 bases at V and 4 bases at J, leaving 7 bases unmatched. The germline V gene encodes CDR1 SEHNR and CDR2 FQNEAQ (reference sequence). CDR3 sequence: CAGAGGLPDTQYF. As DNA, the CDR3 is TGTGCCGGAGCGGGAGGCCTTCCAGATACGCAGTATTTT.

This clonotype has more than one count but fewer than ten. CDR3 coding DNA: TGTGCCAGCAGCCAAGGCCCGGCCAGGGGATTCTCTGAAGCTTTCTTT. Translated, it gives CASSQGPARGFSEAFF. The J gene is TRBJ1-1, the V gene TRBV3-1; a possible D gene is TRBD1 (6 bases). V was pared by 1 base and J by 6 bases, with 18 bases between. Germline V CDR1 and CDR2: LGHDT, YNNKEL (reference sequence). The CDR3 consists of 16 residues.